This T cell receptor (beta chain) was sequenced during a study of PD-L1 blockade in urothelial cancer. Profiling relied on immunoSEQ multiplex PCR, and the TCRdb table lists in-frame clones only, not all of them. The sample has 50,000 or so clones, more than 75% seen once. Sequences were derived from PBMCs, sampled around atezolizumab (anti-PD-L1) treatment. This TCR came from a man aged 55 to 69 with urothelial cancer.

CDR3 DNA sequence: TGTGCCAGCAGAGGCGGACAGCCCCATCAGCCCCAGCATTTT. Protein product: CASRGGQPHQPQHF. The chain recombines TRBV27 with TRBJ1-5; weak D call: TRBD1 (6 bases). Trimming pared 6 bases from V and 5 bases from J, leaving 14 bases between. Germline V gives CDR1 MNHEY, CDR2 SMNVEV (reference sequence). The CDR3 runs to 14 residues.